This TCR beta chain derives from a study of blood T cell repertoires in COVID-19. Study overall: The samples span acute and convalescent COVID-19 from the United States, Italy and Spain. T cells, B-cell-depleted T cells, or PBMCs supplied cDNA or gDNA.

The count of this clone is one. The protocol was immunoSEQ multiplex PCR, while the TCRdb copy is restricted to in-frame clones and leaves out a portion. The sample records around 150,000 clones, approximately 88% being singletons. The CDR3 length is 16 residues. V dropped 4 bases and J dropped 2; count of bases not matched to a gene: 4. Germline-derived CDR1 and CDR2 are LGHDT and YNNKEL (reference sequence). This chain links TRBV3-1 (or the pseudogene TRBV3-2) with TRBJ2-3, with TRBD2 matching over 12 bases. The TCR was taken from a man in his sixties or seventies with acute or convalescent COVID-19. Input material: peripheral blood. DNA for the CDR3: TGTGCCAGCAGCCCCGGACTAGCGGGGCTCACAGATACGCAGTATTTT. Translated: CASSPGLAGLTDTQYF.